This T cell receptor beta chain was identified during a study of OX40 agonist ivuxolimab in advanced cancers. Looking at the study overall: Clinicians treated patients with ivuxolimab, an agonistic anti-OX40 (CD134) antibody. Three patients, one with hepatocellular carcinoma and two with cutaneous melanoma, achieved partial responses.

The repertoire was sequenced with immunoSEQ multiplex PCR; TCRdb's copy has only in-frame clones and lacks some. The table shows around 60,000 clones, with roughly 80% occurring only once. Enrollment shut out patients with autoimmune disease history or systemic immunosuppression. Germline V gene data show CDR1 as SGHNT and CDR2 as YYREEE (reference sequence). CDR3 length: 14 residues. The germline V and J ends were trimmed by 0 bases and 3 bases, with 7 bases remaining between them. The clonotype was recovered from an adult with an advanced solid tumor such as melanoma, head and neck, liver or kidney cancer. The chain is built from TRBV5-4 and TRBJ1-5, with TRBD1 as a possible D gene (5 bases). The starting material was CD4+ or CD8+ T cells sorted from blood, obtained in a trial of the OX40 agonist ivuxolimab. Here the CDR3 DNA reads TGTGCCAGCAGCTTGGCGGGGCACAATCAGCCCCAGCATTTT. It specifies CASSLAGHNQPQHF.